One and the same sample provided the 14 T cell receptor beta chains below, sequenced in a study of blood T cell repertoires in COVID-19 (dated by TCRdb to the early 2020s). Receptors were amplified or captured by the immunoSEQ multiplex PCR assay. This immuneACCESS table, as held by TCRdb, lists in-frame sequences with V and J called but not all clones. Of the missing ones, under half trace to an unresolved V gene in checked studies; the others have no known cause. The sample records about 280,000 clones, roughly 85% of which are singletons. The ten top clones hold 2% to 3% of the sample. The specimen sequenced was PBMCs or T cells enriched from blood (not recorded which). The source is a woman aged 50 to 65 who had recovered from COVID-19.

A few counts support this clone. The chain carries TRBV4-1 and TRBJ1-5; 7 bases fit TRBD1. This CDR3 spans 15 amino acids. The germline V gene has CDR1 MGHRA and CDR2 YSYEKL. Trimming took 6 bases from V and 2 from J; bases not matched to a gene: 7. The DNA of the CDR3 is TGCGCCAGCAGTCCAGGGGGGTTCGGCAATCAGCCCCAGCATTTT. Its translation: CASSPGGFGNQPQHF.

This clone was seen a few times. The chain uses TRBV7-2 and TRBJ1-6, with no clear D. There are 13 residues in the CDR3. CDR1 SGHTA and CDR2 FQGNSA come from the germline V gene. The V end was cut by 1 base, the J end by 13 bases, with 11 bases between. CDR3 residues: CASSLVLEQPLHF. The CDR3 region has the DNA TGTGCCAGCAGCTTAGTCCTAGAGCAGCCCCTCCACTTT.

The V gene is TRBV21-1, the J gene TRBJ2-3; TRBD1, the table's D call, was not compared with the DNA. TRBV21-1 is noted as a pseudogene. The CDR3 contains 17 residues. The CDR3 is CASSKDGRTGETDTQYF. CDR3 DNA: TGTGCCAGCAGCAAAGATGGCCGGACAGGGGAGACAGATACGCAGTATTTT.

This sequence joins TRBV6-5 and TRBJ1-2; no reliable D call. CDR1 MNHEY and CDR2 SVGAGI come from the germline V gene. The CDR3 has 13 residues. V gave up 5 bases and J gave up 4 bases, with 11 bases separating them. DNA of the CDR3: TGTGCCAGCAGTCAACAGCCGAGCTATGGCTACACCTTC. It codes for CASSQQPSYGYTF.

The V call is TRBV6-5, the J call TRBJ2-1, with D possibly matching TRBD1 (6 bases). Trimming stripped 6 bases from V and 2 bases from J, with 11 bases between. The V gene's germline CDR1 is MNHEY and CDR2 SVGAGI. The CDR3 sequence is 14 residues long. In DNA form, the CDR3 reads TGTGCCAGCAGGGGGGACAAGCCCTACAATGAGCAGTTCTTC. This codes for CASRGDKPYNEQFF.

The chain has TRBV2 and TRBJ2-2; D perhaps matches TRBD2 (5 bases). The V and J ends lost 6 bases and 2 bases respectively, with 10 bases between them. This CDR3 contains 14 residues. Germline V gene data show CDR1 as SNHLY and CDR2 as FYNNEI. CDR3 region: CASRVRGNTGELFF. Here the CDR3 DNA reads TGTGCCAGCAGGGTACGGGGAAACACCGGGGAGCTGTTTTTT. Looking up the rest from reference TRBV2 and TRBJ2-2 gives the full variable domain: EPEVTQTPSHQVTQMGQEVILRCVPISNHLYFYWYRQILGQKVEFLVSFYNNEISEKSEIFDDQFSVERPDGSNFTLKIRSTKLEDSAMYFCASRVRGNTGELFFGEGSRLTVL.

Written as DNA, the CDR3 is TGTGCCAGCGCCTCTGGACTAGGGGTTATGAATGAGCAGTTCTTC. Its translation: CASASGLGVMNEQFF. The rearrangement joins TRBV2 to TRBJ2-1; 7 bases align to TRBD2. Per the germline V gene, CDR1 is SNHLY and CDR2 is FYNNEI. This CDR3 has 15 residues. V shed 8 bases, J shed 7 bases, and the junction held 14 bases outside the gene matches.

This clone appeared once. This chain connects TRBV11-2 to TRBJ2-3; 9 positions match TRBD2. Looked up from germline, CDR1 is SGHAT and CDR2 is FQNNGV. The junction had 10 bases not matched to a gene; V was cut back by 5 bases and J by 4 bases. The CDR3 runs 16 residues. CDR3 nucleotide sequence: TGTGCCAGCAGCGGATTGGCGGGGGGGCAGGCAGATACGCAGTATTTT. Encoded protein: CASSGLAGGQADTQYF. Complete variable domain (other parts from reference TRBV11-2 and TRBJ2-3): EAGVAQSPRYKIIEKRQSVAFWCNPISGHATLYWYQQILGQGPKLLIQFQNNGVVDDSQLPKDRFSAERLKGVDSTLKIQPAKLEDSAVYLCASSGLAGGQADTQYFGPGTRLTVL.

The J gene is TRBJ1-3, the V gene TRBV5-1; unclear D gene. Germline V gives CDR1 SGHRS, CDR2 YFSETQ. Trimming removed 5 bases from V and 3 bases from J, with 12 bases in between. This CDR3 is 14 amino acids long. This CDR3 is CASSEGGGGNTIYF. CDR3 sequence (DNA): TGCGCCAGCAGTGAGGGAGGTGGTGGAAACACCATATATTTT.

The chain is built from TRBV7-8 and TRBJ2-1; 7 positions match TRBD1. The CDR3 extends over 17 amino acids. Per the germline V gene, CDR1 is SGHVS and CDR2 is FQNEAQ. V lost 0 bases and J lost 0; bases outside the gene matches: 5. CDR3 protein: CASSLADRMSSYNEQFF. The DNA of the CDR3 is TGTGCCAGCAGCTTAGCGGACAGGATGAGCTCCTACAATGAGCAGTTCTTC.

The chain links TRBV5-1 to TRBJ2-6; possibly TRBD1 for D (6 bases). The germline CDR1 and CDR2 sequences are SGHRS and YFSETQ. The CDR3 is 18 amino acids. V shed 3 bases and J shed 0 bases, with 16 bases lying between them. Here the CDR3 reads CASSSAGATSSGANVLTF. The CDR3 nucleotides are TGCGCCAGCAGCTCGGCAGGGGCAACCTCCTCTGGGGCCAACGTCCTGACTTTC.

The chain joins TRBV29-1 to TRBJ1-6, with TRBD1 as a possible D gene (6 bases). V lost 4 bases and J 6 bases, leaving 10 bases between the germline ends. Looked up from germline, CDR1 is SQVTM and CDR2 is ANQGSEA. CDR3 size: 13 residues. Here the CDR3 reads CSVAGGPNSPLHF. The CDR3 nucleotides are TGCAGCGTTGCTGGGGGCCCTAATTCACCCCTCCACTTT.

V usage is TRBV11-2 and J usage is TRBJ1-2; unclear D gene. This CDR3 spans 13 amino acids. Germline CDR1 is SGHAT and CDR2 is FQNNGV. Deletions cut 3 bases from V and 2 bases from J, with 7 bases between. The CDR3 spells CASSLRANYGYTF. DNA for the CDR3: TGTGCCAGCAGCTTGAGAGCGAACTATGGCTACACCTTC.

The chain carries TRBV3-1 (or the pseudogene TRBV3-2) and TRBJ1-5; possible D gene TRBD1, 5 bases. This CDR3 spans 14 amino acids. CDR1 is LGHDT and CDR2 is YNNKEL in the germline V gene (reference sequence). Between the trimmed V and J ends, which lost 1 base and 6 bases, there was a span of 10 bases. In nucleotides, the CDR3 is TGTGCCAGCAGCCAAGCGGGGGAAACTCAGCCCCAGCATTTT. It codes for CASSQAGETQPQHF.